The clone carrying this TCR beta chain counts as medium-sized. Its matching antigen is unknown. This CDR3 is built from 12 residues. Germline assignment: CDR1 KGHDR and CDR2 SFDVKD. The germline V and J ends were trimmed by 4 bases and 5 bases, with 5 bases remaining between them. The sample originates from a study of metastatic and nonmetastatic thyroid tumors. Overall study: Malignant and benign thyroid patients had repertoires compared in peripheral blood and tumor or nodule tissue.

Broader study findings: The study reportedly found significantly higher TCR beta diversity in malignant thyroid tumors than benign nodules, in blood and tumor.

Patients underwent thyroid surgery, and none had received any treatment before it. As processed by the authors: What underpinned the distant-metastasis classifier for papillary thyroid cancer was the set of CDR3 differences across clinicopathological groups. TCRdb reprocessed the PCR reads using MiXCR. These V and J calls are TCRdb output, not the study's own analysis. The sample lists about 45,000 clones; less than 5% were seen once. Sequenced input: blood. The sequence was collected from a female donor with papillary thyroid cancer or a benign thyroid nodule (not recorded which). Some clones in this sample may be carry-over from other donors' samples. The V gene is TRBV24-1, the J gene TRBJ2-1; a weak D match, TRBD1 (5 bases). The CDR3 protein is CATSDRDNEQFF. DNA for the CDR3: TGTGCCACCAGTGACAGGGACAATGAGCAGTTCTTC.